Below are 18 T cell receptor beta chains sequenced from a single sample in a study of cytomegalovirus exposure and HLA in healthy donors. Primers included in the PCR were 60 Vbeta and 13 Jbeta primers. Clones were read by immunoSEQ multiplex PCR, and TCRdb kept only the in-frame ones, dropping some. The table records about 120,000 clones, roughly 78% of them present only once. Sequencing was done on a sample of PBMCs. The receptors here all came from a man aged 25 to 40 in good health and CMV-seropositive.

The V call is TRBV7-2, the J call TRBJ2-7; no clear D gene. V lost 1 base to trimming and J lost 1 base, with 8 bases between them. Germline lookup yields CDR1 SGHTA and CDR2 FQGNSA. The CDR3 contains 14 residues. The CDR3 region is CASSLGWSSYEQYF. In DNA form, the CDR3 reads TGTGCCAGCAGCTTAGGTTGGAGTTCCTACGAGCAGTACTTC.

The V gene is TRBV6-6, the J gene TRBJ2-1; TRBD2 matches at 7 bases. CDR1 and CDR2 from the germline V gene are MNHNY and SVGAGI (reference sequence). The J segment lost 5 bases and the V segment lost 7 bases, leaving 5 bases of the junction unmatched. There are 13 residues in the CDR3. CDR3 sequence: CASTSSGDNEQFF. CDR3 bases: TGTGCCAGCACCTCTAGCGGCGACAATGAGCAGTTCTTC.

This clone has just a few counts. The CDR3 coding sequence is TGTGCCAGCAGCCCCCTCACCGGGGAGCTGTTTTTT. Translated: CASSPLTGELFF. This chain uses TRBV7-8 with TRBJ2-2; D uncertain. CDR1 is SGHVS, CDR2 FQNEAQ, per germline. This CDR3 is 12 amino acids long. V lost 5 bases, J lost 4 bases, and 5 bases lay in between.

The chain has TRBV7-3 and TRBJ2-2; 7 bases fit TRBD1. CDR1 and CDR2 from the germline V gene are SGHTA and FQGTGA. This CDR3 has 13 residues. J lost 6 bases, V lost 5 bases, and 3 bases had no gene match. The CDR3 sequence is CASSPTGAGELFF. The CDR3 nucleotides are TGTGCCAGCAGCCCTACAGGGGCCGGGGAGCTGTTTTTT.

The J gene is TRBJ1-2, the V gene TRBV6-1; D not certain. Germline V gene sequence: CDR1 MNHNS, CDR2 SASEGT. CDR3 size: 12 residues. Trimming took off 3 bases at V and 1 base at J, with 3 bases between the two ends. The CDR3 loop is CASSDINYGYTF. The CDR3 nucleotides read TGTGCCAGCAGTGACATTAACTATGGCTACACCTTC.

The chain joins TRBV4-1 to TRBJ2-7; no clear D. Trimming stripped 0 bases from V and 0 bases from J, with 12 bases between. Germline-derived CDR1 and CDR2 are MGHRA and YSYEKL. This CDR3 has 16 amino acids. The CDR3 DNA follows: TGCGCCAGCAGCCAAGATGATTCGGGTAGCTCCTACGAGCAGTACTTC. Its translation is CASSQDDSGSSYEQYF.

This chain's CDR3 is CASSLLAGGTNEQFF. The DNA of the CDR3 is TGTGCCAGCAGCCTTCTAGCGGGGGGGACCAATGAGCAGTTCTTC. The V call is TRBV9, the J call TRBJ2-1, with 12 bases identical to TRBD2. Germline-derived CDR1 and CDR2 are SGDLS and YYNGEE. V shed 4 bases and J 6 bases; nucleotides not matched to a gene: 5. The CDR3 totals 15 residues. The full variable domain, completed using reference TRBV9 and TRBJ2-1, is DSGVTQTPKHLITATGQRVTLRCSPRSGDLSVYWYQQSLDQGLQFLIQYYNGEERAKGNILERFSAQQFPDLHSELNLSSLELGDSALYFCASSLLAGGTNEQFFGPGTRLTVL.

Here the CDR3 reads CSDYSRGLRNTQYF. The CDR3, as DNA: TGCAGCGACTACTCCAGGGGGCTTCGAAATACGCAGTATTTT. The chain joins TRBV29-1 to TRBJ2-3; 8 positions match TRBD1. Per germline, CDR1 SQVTM and CDR2 ANQGSEA. J was trimmed by 7 bases and V by 7 bases; bases with no gene match: 13. This CDR3 comprises 14 residues.

The chain recombines TRBV4-1 with TRBJ2-7; D gene unclear. The ends were cut back, 2 bases at V and 0 bases at J, with 5 bases in the middle. Germline V CDR1 and CDR2: MGHRA, YSYEKL. This CDR3 comprises 13 residues. The CDR3 loop is CASSQSHSYEQYF. Written as DNA, the CDR3 is TGCGCCAGCAGCCAAAGCCACTCCTACGAGCAGTACTTC.

This clone was seen a single time. The V call is TRBV2, the J call TRBJ2-3; D ambiguous. The CDR3 sequence is 14 residues long. Germline CDR1 and CDR2: SNHLY and FYNNEI. Trimming stripped 5 bases from V and 2 bases from J, with 11 bases between. This CDR3 reads CASSYFHYTDTQYF. CDR3 sequence (DNA): TGTGCCAGCAGTTACTTTCACTACACAGATACGCAGTATTTT.

The chain uses TRBV7-3 and TRBJ2-1, with 11 bases fitting TRBD2. CDR1 and CDR2 (germline): SGHTA, FQGTGA. V trimming: 0 bases; J trimming: 7 bases; junction bases outside the gene matches: 5. The CDR3 totals 16 residues. The DNA for the CDR3 is TGTGCCAGCAGCTTAACTAGCGGGGGGGCGTTAAATGAGCAGTTCTTC. Amino acid sequence: CASSLTSGGALNEQFF.

The DNA for the CDR3 is TGTGCCAGCAGCTTAGGAGGGCGGGGGGGCACCGGGGAGCTGTTTTTT. It translates to CASSLGGRGGTGELFF. The chain has TRBV7-2 and TRBJ2-2; 9 positions match TRBD2. The ends lost 1 base at V and 4 bases at J; junction bases unmatched: 4. This CDR3 comprises 16 residues. Germline V CDR1 and CDR2: SGHTA, FQGNSA.

The rearrangement links TRBV4-2 to TRBJ1-6; D is ambiguous. V dropped 4 bases and J dropped 0 bases, with 10 bases sitting between them. This CDR3 region has 16 residues. Germline assignment: CDR1 LGHNA and CDR2 YNFKEQ. The CDR3 loop is CASSPDRSSYNSPLHF. The CDR3 DNA follows: TGTGCCAGCAGCCCGGATAGGAGCTCCTATAATTCACCCCTCCACTTT.

This chain links TRBV9 with TRBJ1-1, with TRBD1 matching 8 bases. The germline V gene has CDR1 SGDLS and CDR2 YYNGEE. V shed 3 bases, J shed 4 bases, and the junction held 2 bases outside the gene matches. This CDR3 comprises 13 residues. CDR3: CASSAGTGTEAFF. The CDR3 DNA sequence: TGTGCCAGCAGCGCTGGGACAGGCACTGAAGCTTTCTTT.

This clone has only a few counts. The V gene is TRBV6-1, the J gene TRBJ2-7, with TRBD2 as a possible D gene (6 bases). V lost 0 bases and J lost 2, with 14 bases in between. Germline CDR1 reads MNHNS; CDR2 reads SASEGT. There are 16 residues in the CDR3. The CDR3 sequence: CASSEAGTGTTYEQYF. CDR3 coding DNA: TGTGCCAGCAGTGAAGCAGGGACTGGTACCACCTACGAGCAGTACTTC.

CDR3 nucleotides: TGCAGCGTCCCCGAGAGAATGTACGGTGAGCAGTTCTTC. This gives the protein CSVPERMYGEQFF. The rearrangement uses TRBV29-1 and TRBJ2-1; no clear D gene. Germline-derived CDR1 and CDR2 are SQVTM and ANQGSEA. Trimming took 6 bases from V and 9 from J, leaving 18 bases between them. The CDR3 runs 13 residues.

J is TRBJ1-1 and V is TRBV18, with unresolved D. Between the trimmed V and J ends, which lost 8 bases and 1 base, there was a span of 11 bases. The germline V gene encodes CDR1 KGHSH and CDR2 LQKENI. The CDR3 runs 13 residues. CDR3 sequence reads: CASLMTRNTEAFF. The CDR3 DNA sequence: TGTGCCAGCCTTATGACACGGAACACTGAAGCTTTCTTT.

This sequence joins TRBV6-1 and TRBJ1-1, with no clear D. Germline CDR1 reads MNHNS; CDR2 reads SASEGT. This CDR3 contains 11 residues. The germline V and J ends were trimmed by 0 bases and 10 bases, with 6 bases remaining between them. The CDR3 DNA reads as TGTGCCAGCAGTGAAGCGCGGGGAGCTTTCTTT. This sequence encodes CASSEARGAFF.